This T cell receptor beta chain was captured by sequencing in a study of blood T cell repertoires in COVID-19. V lost 2 bases, J lost 4 bases, and 24 bases lay in between. Germline V gene sequence: CDR1 ENHRY, CDR2 SYGVKD. The CDR3 is 19 amino acids. Sequencing was performed with immunoSEQ multiplex PCR; in TCRdb, only in-frame clones are kept and a portion is missing. The table lists tens of thousands of clones, 84% of them singletons. This sequence joins TRBV10-3 and TRBJ2-1; D may be TRBD2 (6 bases). This TCR came from a man aged 45-65 years with acute or convalescent COVID-19. Source material: peripheral blood. The CDR3 is CAISEGSLASQKVYNEQFF. The CDR3 DNA sequence: TGTGCCATCAGTGAGGGGTCGCTAGCGAGCCAAAAGGTTTACAATGAGCAGTTCTTC.